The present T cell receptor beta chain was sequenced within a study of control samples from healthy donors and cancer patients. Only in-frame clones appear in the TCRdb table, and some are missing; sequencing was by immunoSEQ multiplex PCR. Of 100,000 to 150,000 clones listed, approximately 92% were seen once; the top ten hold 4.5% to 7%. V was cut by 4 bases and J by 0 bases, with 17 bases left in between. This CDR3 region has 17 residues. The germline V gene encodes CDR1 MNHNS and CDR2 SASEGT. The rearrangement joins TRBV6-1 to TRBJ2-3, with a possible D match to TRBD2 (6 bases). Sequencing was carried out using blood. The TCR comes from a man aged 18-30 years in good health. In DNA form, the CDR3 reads TGTGCCAGCAGTGGACCACGGGGGAAACTTAGCACAGATACGCAGTATTTT. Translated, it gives CASSGPRGKLSTDTQYF.